This TCR beta chain was identified in a study of identical twins. This clonotype has a handful of counts. One end of the junction varies from germline; a read error may be responsible. The CDR3 has 15 amino acids. Germline CDR1 and CDR2: SGHRS and YFSETQ. Via MiXCR, TCRdb re-called the 5' RACE reads, giving one row per CDR3 protein. The sample records some 730,000 distinct CDR3 sequences, roughly 18% being singletons. The data were also submitted as part of a second study, on T cells expressing NK-cell markers. That investigation notes: From sorted CD3+CD56+NKG2C+, CD3+CD56+NKG2C- and CD3+CD56-NKG2C+ T cells came the TCR beta repertoires.

This sequence joins TRBV5-1 and TRBJ2-6; 8 bases align to TRBD1. The sequenced sample consisted of PBMCs. This clonotype originated in a woman in her late teens or twenties in good health. CDR3 sequence (DNA): TGCGCCAGCAGCGGACAGGGAGCTGGGGCCAACGTCCTGATTTTC. Its protein product is CASSGQGAGANVLIF.